This T cell receptor (beta chain) was observed in a study of blood T cell repertoires in COVID-19. About the research overall: There were acute and convalescent COVID-19 samples, and they came from the United States, Italy and Spain.

This CDR3 has 11 residues. Germline CDR1 reads SGHVS; CDR2 reads FNYEAQ. The germline V and J ends were trimmed by 5 bases and 5 bases, with 6 bases remaining between them. Authors' processing steps: Scientists estimated how many nucleated cells there were by amplifying reference gene primers. Produced via immunoSEQ multiplex PCR; TCRdb's table is partial and in-frame only. V, J and clone size are those of that table, while D and trimming were read from the DNA. The top ten clones hold about 37% of a sample with just under 150,000 clones, 85% to 90% of them seen once. J is TRBJ2-5 and V is TRBV7-6; possible D gene TRBD1, 5 bases. The sequence came from a middle-aged man who had recovered from COVID-19. The sample consisted of peripheral blood. The CDR3 DNA reads as TGTGCCAGCAGCCCAGGGGAGACCCAGTACTTC. Its translation: CASSPGETQYF.